A single sample is the source of the 3 T cell receptor beta chains below, sequenced in a study of cytomegalovirus exposure and HLA in healthy donors (TCRdb year 2017). The library was built by means of the immunoSEQ multiplex PCR assay. The multiplex PCR relied on a mix of 60 forward primers for TCR Vbeta segments and 13 reverse primers for TCR Jbeta segments. Drawn from immuneACCESS, this table holds only the in-frame rearrangements with V and J called that TCRdb kept. Clones are partly lost; checked studies trace under half to an unresolved V gene and leave the rest unexplained. For this sample there are roughly 180,000 clones; under 85% appear just once. About 3% of the sample rests with the top ten. The specimen was PBMCs. The receptor source for this set is a male donor in good health and CMV-seronegative.

The genes are TRBV4-1 and TRBJ2-1, with 7 bases identical to TRBD1. Losses at the gene ends were 4 bases for V and 5 bases for J; bases not matched to a gene: 2. CDR1 and CDR2 (germline): MGHRA, YSYEKL. CDR3 size: 13 residues. DNA for the CDR3: TGCGCCAGCAGCCGGGACAGAGACAATGAGCAGTTCTTC. Translating it yields CASSRDRDNEQFF.

To note about this clone: Other DNA variants within this sample encode the same CDR3. The chain uses TRBV9 and TRBJ2-5; perhaps TRBD2 as D (5 bases). CDR1 and CDR2 (germline): SGDLS, YYNGEE. V lost 3 bases and J 4 bases, leaving 10 bases between the germline ends. The CDR3 extends over 13 amino acids. The CDR3 DNA sequence: TGTGCCAGCAGCGCCCCTGCGGGAGAGACCCAGTACTTC. This encodes CASSAPAGETQYF.

This chain links TRBV6-5 with TRBJ2-7, with 7 bases aligning to TRBD1. CDR1 MNHEY and CDR2 SVGAGI come from the germline V gene. The CDR3 runs 16 residues. The V segment lost 2 bases and the J segment 2 bases; nucleotides outside the gene matches: 9. This chain's CDR3 is CASSYLNRDSPYEQYF. CDR3 nucleotides: TGTGCCAGCAGTTACCTAAACCGGGACAGTCCCTACGAGCAGTACTTC.